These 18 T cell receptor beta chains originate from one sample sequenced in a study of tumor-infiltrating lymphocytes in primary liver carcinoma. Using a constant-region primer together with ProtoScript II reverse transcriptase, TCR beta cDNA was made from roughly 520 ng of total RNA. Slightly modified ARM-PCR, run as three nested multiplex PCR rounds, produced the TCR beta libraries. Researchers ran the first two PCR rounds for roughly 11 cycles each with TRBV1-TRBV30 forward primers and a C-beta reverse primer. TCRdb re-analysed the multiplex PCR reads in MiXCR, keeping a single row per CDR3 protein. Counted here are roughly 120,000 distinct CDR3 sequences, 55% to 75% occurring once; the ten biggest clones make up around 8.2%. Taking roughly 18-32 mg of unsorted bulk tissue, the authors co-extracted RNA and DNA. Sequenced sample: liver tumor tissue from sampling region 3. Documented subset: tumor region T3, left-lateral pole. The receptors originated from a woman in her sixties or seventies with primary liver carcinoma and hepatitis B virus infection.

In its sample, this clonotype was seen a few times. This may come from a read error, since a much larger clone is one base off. DNA for the CDR3: TGTGCCAGCAGCTTTAAGGGGTCGACTGAAGCTTTCTTT. It specifies CASSFKGSTEAFF. The J gene is TRBJ1-1, the V gene TRBV7-8; perhaps TRBD1 as D (5 bases). CDR1 is SGHVS and CDR2 is FQNEAQ in the germline V gene. V was clipped by 3 bases and J by 5 bases, with 10 bases between them. CDR3 length equals 13 residues.

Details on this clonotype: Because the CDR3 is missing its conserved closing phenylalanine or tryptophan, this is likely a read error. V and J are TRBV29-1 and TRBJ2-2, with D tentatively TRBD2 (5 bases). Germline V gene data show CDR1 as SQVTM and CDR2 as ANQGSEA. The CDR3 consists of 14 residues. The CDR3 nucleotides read TGCAGCGCCCTAACCGCCTCGAACACCGGGGAACTGTTTTCT. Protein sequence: CSALTASNTGELFS.

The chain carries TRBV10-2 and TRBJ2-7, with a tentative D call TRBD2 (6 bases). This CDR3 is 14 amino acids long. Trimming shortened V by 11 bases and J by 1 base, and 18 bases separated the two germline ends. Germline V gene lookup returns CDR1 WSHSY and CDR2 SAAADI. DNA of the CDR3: TGCGCCCGCAATGTACAAAGCGGGTCCTACGAGCAGTACTTC. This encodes CARNVQSGSYEQYF.

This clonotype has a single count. This chain's CDR3 is CSIFRSGSETQYF. The CDR3 nucleotides read TGCAGCATCTTCAGATCGGGCTCTGAGACCCAGTACTTC. The chain is built from TRBV29-1 and TRBJ2-5, with D unresolved. The CDR3 is 13 residues long. Per the germline V gene, CDR1 is SQVTM and CDR2 is ANQGSEA. With 8 bases removed from V and 5 bases from J, the gap between germline ends came to 18 bases. Complete variable domain (other parts from reference TRBV29-1 and TRBJ2-5): SAVISQKPSRDICQRGTSLTIQCQVDSQVTMMFWYRQQPGQSLTLIATANQGSEATYESGFVIDKFPISRPNLTFSTLTVSNMSPEDSSIYLCSIFRSGSETQYFGPGTRLLVL.

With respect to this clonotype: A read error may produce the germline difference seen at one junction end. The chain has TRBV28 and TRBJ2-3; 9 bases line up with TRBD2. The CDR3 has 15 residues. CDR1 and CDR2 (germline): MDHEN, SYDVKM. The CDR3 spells CAGSPAGGMTDTQYF. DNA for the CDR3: TGTGCCGGCAGTCCAGCGGGAGGTATGACAGATACGCAGTATTTT.

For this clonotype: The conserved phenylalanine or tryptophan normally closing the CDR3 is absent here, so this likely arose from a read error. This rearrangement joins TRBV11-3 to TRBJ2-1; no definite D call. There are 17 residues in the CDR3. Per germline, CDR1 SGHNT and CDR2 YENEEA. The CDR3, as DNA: TGTGCCAGGAGCTTAGATCCCAGGAGTGTTTCCTATAATGAGCAGTTCTCC. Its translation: CARSLDPRSVSYNEQFS.

DNA of the CDR3: TGTGCCAGCAGTTTAATTCGAGCGGGGGCCCGAGAGACCCAGTACTTC. It codes for CASSLIRAGARETQYF. This chain connects TRBV11-2 to TRBJ2-5; 8 positions match TRBD2. After removal of 6 bases from V and 4 bases from J, the junction contained 13 bases not matched to a gene. The CDR3 extends over 16 amino acids. Germline V gives CDR1 SGHAT, CDR2 FQNNGV. Full variable domain (rest looked up from reference TRBV11-2 and TRBJ2-5): EAGVAQSPRYKIIEKRQSVAFWCNPISGHATLYWYQQILGQGPKLLIQFQNNGVVDDSQLPKDRFSAERLKGVDSTLKIQPAKLEDSAVYLCASSLIRAGARETQYFGPGTRLLVL.

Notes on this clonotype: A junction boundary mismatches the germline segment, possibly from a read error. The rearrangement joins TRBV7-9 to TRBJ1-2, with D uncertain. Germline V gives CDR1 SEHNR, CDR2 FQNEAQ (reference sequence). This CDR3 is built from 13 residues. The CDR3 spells CACSLDQHYGYTF. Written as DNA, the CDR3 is TGTGCCTGCAGTTTAGACCAGCACTATGGCTACACCTTC.

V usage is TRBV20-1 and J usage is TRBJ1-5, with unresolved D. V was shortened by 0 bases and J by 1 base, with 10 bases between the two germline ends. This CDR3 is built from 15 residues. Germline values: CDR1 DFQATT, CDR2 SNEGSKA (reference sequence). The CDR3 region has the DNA TGCAGTGCTAGAGAGGGAGGGCGGAGCAATCAGCCCCAGCATTTT. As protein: CSAREGGRSNQPQHF.

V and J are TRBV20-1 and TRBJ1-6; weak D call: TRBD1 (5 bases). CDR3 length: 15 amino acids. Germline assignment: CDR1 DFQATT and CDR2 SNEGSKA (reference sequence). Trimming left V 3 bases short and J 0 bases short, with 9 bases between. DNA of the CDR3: TGCAGTGCTAGGCAGCAGGGCTCCTATAATTCACCCCTCCACTTT. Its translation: CSARQQGSYNSPLHF.

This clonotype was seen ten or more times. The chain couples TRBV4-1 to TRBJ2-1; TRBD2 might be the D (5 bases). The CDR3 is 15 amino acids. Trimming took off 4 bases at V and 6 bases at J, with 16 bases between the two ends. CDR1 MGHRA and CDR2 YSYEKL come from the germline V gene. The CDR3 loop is CASSLEVSRVNEQFF. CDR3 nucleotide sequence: TGCGCCAGCAGCCTGGAGGTTAGCAGAGTCAATGAGCAGTTCTTC.

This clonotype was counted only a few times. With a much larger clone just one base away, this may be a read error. The CDR3 loop is CTSSYGRGFRTEAFF. The CDR3, as DNA: TGTACCAGCAGTTATGGTAGAGGGTTCAGGACTGAAGCTTTCTTT. The chain employs TRBV6-5 and TRBJ1-1, with D unclear. The CDR3 covers 15 residues. Germline V gene lookup returns CDR1 MNHEY and CDR2 SVGAGI.

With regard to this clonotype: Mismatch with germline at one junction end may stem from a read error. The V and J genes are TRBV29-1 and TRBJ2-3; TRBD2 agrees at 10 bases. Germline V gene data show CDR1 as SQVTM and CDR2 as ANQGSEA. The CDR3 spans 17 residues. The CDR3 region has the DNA TGCAGCGTTGAATCGGCTTCTAGCGGGAGAGGCACAGACACGCAGTATTTT. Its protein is CSVESASSGRGTDTQYF.

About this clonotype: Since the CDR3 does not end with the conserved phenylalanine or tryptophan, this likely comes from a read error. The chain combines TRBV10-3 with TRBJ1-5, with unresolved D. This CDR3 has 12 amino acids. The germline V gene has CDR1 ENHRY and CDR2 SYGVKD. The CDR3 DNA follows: TGTGCCATCAGCGAGACGAATCAGCTCCAGCATCTT. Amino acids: CAISETNQLQHL.

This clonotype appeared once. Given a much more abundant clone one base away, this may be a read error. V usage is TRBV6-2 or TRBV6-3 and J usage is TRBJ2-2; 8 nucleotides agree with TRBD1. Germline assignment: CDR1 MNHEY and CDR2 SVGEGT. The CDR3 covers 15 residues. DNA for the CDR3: TGTGCCAACAGTTCGCCGGACAGGGACACCGGGGAGCTGTTTTTT. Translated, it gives CANSSPDRDTGELFF.

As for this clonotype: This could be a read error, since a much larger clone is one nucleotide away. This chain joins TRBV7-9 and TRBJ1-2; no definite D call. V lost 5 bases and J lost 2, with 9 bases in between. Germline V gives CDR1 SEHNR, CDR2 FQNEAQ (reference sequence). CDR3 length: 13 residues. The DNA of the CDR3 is TGTGCCAGCAGCCCCTACGGAAACTATGGCTACACCTTC. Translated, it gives CASSPYGNYGYTF.

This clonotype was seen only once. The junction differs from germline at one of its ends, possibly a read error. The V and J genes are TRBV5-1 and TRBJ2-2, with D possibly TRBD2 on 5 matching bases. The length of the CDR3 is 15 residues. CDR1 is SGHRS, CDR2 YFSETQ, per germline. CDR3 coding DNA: TGCGACAGCAGCTTAGGGCGGGCGAACACCGGGGAGCTGTTTTTT. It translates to CDSSLGRANTGELFF.

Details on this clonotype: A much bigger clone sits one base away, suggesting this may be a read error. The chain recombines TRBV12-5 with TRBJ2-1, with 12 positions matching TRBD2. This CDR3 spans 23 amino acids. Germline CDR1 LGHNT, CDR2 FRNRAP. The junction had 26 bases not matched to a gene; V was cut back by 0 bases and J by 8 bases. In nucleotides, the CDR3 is TGTGCTAGTGGTTTGGTACTCAAATCCGGACAGGGGGTGACTAGCGGGAGCTCATATGAGCAGTTCTTC. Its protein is CASGLVLKSGQGVTSGSSYEQFF. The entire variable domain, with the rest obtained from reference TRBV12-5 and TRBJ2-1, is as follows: DARVTQTPRHKVTEMGQEVTMRCQPILGHNTVFWYRQTMMQGLELLAYFRNRAPLDDSGMPKDRFSAEMPDATLATLKIQPSEPRDSAVYFCASGLVLKSGQGVTSGSSYEQFFGPGTRLTVL.